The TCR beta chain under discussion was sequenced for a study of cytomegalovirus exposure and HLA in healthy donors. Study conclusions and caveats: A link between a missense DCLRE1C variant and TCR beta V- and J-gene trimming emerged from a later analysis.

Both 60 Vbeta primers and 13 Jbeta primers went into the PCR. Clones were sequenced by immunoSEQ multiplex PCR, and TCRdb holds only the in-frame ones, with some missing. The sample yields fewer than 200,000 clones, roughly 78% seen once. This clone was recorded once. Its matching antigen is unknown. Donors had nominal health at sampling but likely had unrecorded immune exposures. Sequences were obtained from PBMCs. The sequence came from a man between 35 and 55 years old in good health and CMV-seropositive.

CDR3 loop: CASTPTGAGGETQYF. CDR3 in DNA: TGTGCCAGCACCCCGACCGGGGCAGGGGGCGAGACCCAGTACTTC. This chain joins TRBV27 and TRBJ2-5, with TRBD1 matching over 8 bases. With 7 bases clipped from V and 5 bases from J, the junction kept 12 bases outside the gene matches. Per germline, CDR1 MNHEY and CDR2 SMNVEV (reference sequence). The CDR3 contains 15 residues.